This TCR beta chain came from a study of T-cell reconstitution after alpha-beta-depleted transplantation in children. Relative to its sample, this clonotype is medium-sized. The target antigen is unknown. General observations from the study: About two months after transplant, alpha-beta T cells reportedly came from several hundred expanded graft clones. It was newly produced T cells that mostly accounted for T-cell counts and diversity one year after transplant. Certain patients had high TCRbeta diversity at day 60, and it came from recipient T cells and thymic progenitors that survived.

This sample's TCRbeta library carried unique molecular identifier barcodes. From the PCR reads, TCRdb called clonotypes with MiXCR, one entry per CDR3 protein. Of 70,000 to 95,000 distinct CDR3 sequences in the sample, about 16% were seen once. CDR3 length: 17 amino acids. V dropped 0 bases and J dropped 3 bases, with 18 bases sitting between them. CDR1 and CDR2 (germline): DFQATT, SNEGSKA (reference sequence). This clonotype was sampled from a male patient aged 2 to 10 who had a stem cell transplant for acute lymphoblastic leukemia, so the T cells may come from the graft donor. The rearrangement uses TRBV20-1 and TRBJ2-1, with D perhaps TRBD1 (6 bases). The sequences come from PBMCs, mostly from graft donor cells, collected 180 days after TCRalphabeta/CD19-depleted stem cell transplant. The CDR3 DNA sequence: TGCAGTGCTAGAGATCCGACAGGAATCCTACTCTACAATGAGCAGTTCTTC. Its protein is CSARDPTGILLYNEQFF.